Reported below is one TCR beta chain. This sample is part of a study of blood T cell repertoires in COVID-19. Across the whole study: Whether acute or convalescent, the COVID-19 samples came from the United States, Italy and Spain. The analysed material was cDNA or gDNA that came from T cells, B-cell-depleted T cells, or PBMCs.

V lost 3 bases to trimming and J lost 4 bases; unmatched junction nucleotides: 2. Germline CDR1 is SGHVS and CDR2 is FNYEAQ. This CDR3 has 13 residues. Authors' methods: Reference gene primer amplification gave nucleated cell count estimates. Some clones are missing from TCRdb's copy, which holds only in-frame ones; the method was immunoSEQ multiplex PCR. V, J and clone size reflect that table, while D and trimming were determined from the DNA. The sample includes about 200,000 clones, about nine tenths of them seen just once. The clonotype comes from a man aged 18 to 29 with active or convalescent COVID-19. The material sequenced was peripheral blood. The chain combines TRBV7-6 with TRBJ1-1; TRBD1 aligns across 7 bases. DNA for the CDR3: TGTGCCAGCAGCTTGGACAGGAGCACTGAAGCTTTCTTT. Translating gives CASSLDRSTEAFF.